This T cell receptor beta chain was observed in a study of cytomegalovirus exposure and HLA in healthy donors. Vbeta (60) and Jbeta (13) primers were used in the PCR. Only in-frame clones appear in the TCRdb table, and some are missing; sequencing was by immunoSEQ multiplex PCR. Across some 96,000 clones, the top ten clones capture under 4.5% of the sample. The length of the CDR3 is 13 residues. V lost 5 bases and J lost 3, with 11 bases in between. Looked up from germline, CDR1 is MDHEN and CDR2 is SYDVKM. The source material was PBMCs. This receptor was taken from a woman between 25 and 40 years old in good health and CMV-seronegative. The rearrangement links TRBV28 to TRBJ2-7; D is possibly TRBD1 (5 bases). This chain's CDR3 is CASSPRTIYEQYF. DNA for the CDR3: TGTGCCAGCAGTCCAAGGACAATCTACGAGCAGTACTTC. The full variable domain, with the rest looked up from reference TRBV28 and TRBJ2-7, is DVKVTQSSRYLVKRTGEKVFLECVQDMDHENMFWYRQDPGLGLRLIYFSYDVKMKEKGDIPEGYSVSREKKERFSLILESASTNQTSMYLCASSPRTIYEQYFGPGTRLTVT.